A selection of T cell receptor beta chains follows, all from one sample in a study of CXCR3 chemokines and chemotherapy response in bladder cancer. TCRdb re-called the PCR reads with MiXCR, one entry per CDR3 protein. Altogether 13,000 or so distinct CDR3 sequences are present, over 10% being singletons, with the ten largest covering 25% to 30%. Sampling was carried out from a patient whose treatment included neoadjuvant chemotherapy. All receptors come from a human donor with bladder cancer that did not respond to neoadjuvant chemotherapy. The CDR3 runs from the conserved cysteine through the conserved F or W. The order of the fields is CDR3 DNA, CDR3 protein, J gene, V gene, D gene, clone size. The D gene is left open where the match is weak. Expanded clones are given a class, and other clones once, few, many or no size at all.

CDR3nt: TGTGCCAGCAGCCCACCCGACAGGAACTCTGGAAACACCATATATTTT; CDR3aa: CASSPPDRNSGNTIYF; j_gene: TRBJ1-3; v_gene: TRBV7-9; d_gene: .; abundance: few
CDR3nt: TGTGCCAGCAGCTTTAGCGGGGCCCCTGGGCAGTTCTTC; CDR3aa: CASSFSGAPGQFF; j_gene: TRBJ2-1; v_gene: TRBV7-3; d_gene: TRBD2; abundance: many
CDR3nt: TGTGCCAGCAGCTTAGGTGGGGGTTTAGGGCTAGCGGTTTCCTACGAGCAGTACTTC; CDR3aa: CASSLGGGLGLAVSYEQYF; j_gene: TRBJ2-7; v_gene: TRBV7-2; d_gene: TRBD2; abundance: few
CDR3nt: TGTGCCAGCAGCCCCGGGGGTGTCGAGGGGGGACAGGGCTATGGCTACACCTTC; CDR3aa: CASSPGGVEGGQGYGYTF; j_gene: TRBJ1-2; v_gene: TRBV7-9; d_gene: TRBD1; abundance: many
CDR3nt: TGTGCCAGCAGTTTAGCGGGATCGGCCGGGGAGCTGTTTTTT; CDR3aa: CASSLAGSAGELFF; j_gene: TRBJ2-2; v_gene: TRBV6-6; d_gene: TRBD2; abundance: many
CDR3nt: TGTGCCATCAGCGAATTAACAGGGTGGCGCTCTGGGGCCAACGTCCTGACTTTC; CDR3aa: CAISELTGWRSGANVLTF; j_gene: TRBJ2-6; v_gene: TRBV10-3; d_gene: .; abundance: many
CDR3nt: TGTGCCATCAGACCTGCCGGGCCACGAGAAGGCTACACCTTC; CDR3aa: CAIRPAGPREGYTF; j_gene: TRBJ1-2; v_gene: TRBV10-3; d_gene: .; abundance: many
CDR3nt: TGTGCCATCAGTGCTGGGACGGCGAACTATGGCTACACCTTC; CDR3aa: CAISAGTANYGYTF; j_gene: TRBJ1-2; v_gene: TRBV10-3; d_gene: .; abundance: many
CDR3nt: TGTGCCAGCAGCTTTTATGAGGATTCACCCCTCCACTTT; CDR3aa: CASSFYEDSPLHF; j_gene: TRBJ1-6; v_gene: TRBV7-9; d_gene: .; abundance: many
CDR3nt: TGTGCCAGCAGTTACACCTCCCGACTAGCGGGCCATTACGAGCAGTACTTC; CDR3aa: CASSYTSRLAGHYEQYF; j_gene: TRBJ2-7; v_gene: TRBV6-5; d_gene: TRBD2; abundance: few
CDR3nt: TGTGCCAGCAGTGACTTCGTAAACCAGAACCAGCCCCAGCATTTT; CDR3aa: CASSDFVNQNQPQHF; j_gene: TRBJ1-5; v_gene: TRBV6-1; d_gene: .; abundance: medium-sized
CDR3nt: TGCAGTGCTAGAGGGAGGGGGTACACCATATATTTT; CDR3aa: CSARGRGYTIYF; j_gene: TRBJ1-3; v_gene: TRBV20-1; d_gene: .; abundance: .
CDR3nt: TGTGCCAGCAACCCCCTGGGGGTCAGGACCCAGTACTTC; CDR3aa: CASNPLGVRTQYF; j_gene: TRBJ2-5; v_gene: TRBV6-1; d_gene: .; abundance: many
CDR3nt: TGTGCCAGCAGCTCAAGGCAGGGGGCCAACGTCCTGACTTTC; CDR3aa: CASSSRQGANVLTF; j_gene: TRBJ2-6; v_gene: TRBV12-3/TRBV12-4; d_gene: .; abundance: .
CDR3nt: TGTGCCAGTAGCCAATACCGGGACAGGGGGTTTGGCTACACCTTC; CDR3aa: CASSQYRDRGFGYTF; j_gene: TRBJ1-2; v_gene: TRBV19; d_gene: TRBD1; abundance: .
CDR3nt: TGCAGTGCTAGCCGCGGGGAAGGGGGATATAATTCACCCCTCCACTTT; CDR3aa: CSASRGEGGYNSPLHF; j_gene: TRBJ1-6; v_gene: TRBV20-1; d_gene: .; abundance: .
CDR3nt: TGTGCCAGTAGTATAGACAGCTATGGCTACACCTTC; CDR3aa: CASSIDSYGYTF; j_gene: TRBJ1-2; v_gene: TRBV19; d_gene: .; abundance: many
CDR3nt: TGTGCCAGCTCACTTGGGGGGAATAACTATGGCTACACCTTC; CDR3aa: CASSLGGNNYGYTF; j_gene: TRBJ1-2; v_gene: TRBV18; d_gene: .; abundance: many
CDR3nt: TGTGCCAGCGATCCTCTGACCAGAGAGCAGTACTTC; CDR3aa: CASDPLTREQYF; j_gene: TRBJ2-7; v_gene: TRBV6-1; d_gene: .; abundance: many
CDR3nt: TGTGCCGACCAGATGACTAGCGAAGATACGCAGTATTTT; CDR3aa: CADQMTSEDTQYF; j_gene: TRBJ2-3; v_gene: TRBV24-1; d_gene: TRBD2; abundance: many
CDR3nt: TGTGCCACCAGACAGGGGTATAATTCACCCCTCCACTTT; CDR3aa: CATRQGYNSPLHF; j_gene: TRBJ1-6; v_gene: TRBV24-1; d_gene: TRBD1; abundance: medium-sized
CDR3nt: TGTGCCAGCAGCCCGACTAGCGGATACACAGATACGCAGTATTTT; CDR3aa: CASSPTSGYTDTQYF; j_gene: TRBJ2-3; v_gene: TRBV6-6; d_gene: TRBD2; abundance: medium-sized
CDR3nt: TGTGCCAGCAGAAAGGGACAGGGATACAATCAGCCCCAGCATTTT; CDR3aa: CASRKGQGYNQPQHF; j_gene: TRBJ1-5; v_gene: TRBV6-2/TRBV6-3; d_gene: TRBD1; abundance: many
CDR3nt: TGTGCCAGCAGCCCGCGGGACTACACAGATACGCAGTATTTT; CDR3aa: CASSPRDYTDTQYF; j_gene: TRBJ2-3; v_gene: TRBV9; d_gene: TRBD2; abundance: .
CDR3nt: TGCAGCGTTGAAAGGGGGTTTCAAGAGACCCAGTACTTC; CDR3aa: CSVERGFQETQYF; j_gene: TRBJ2-5; v_gene: TRBV29-1; d_gene: .; abundance: many
CDR3nt: TGTGCCAGCAGTCCGACAGGTTCTTCTTACGAGCAGTACTTC; CDR3aa: CASSPTGSSYEQYF; j_gene: TRBJ2-7; v_gene: TRBV12-3/TRBV12-4; d_gene: .; abundance: .
CDR3nt: TGTGCCAGCACTGCCTCTTCCTACGAGCAGTACTTC; CDR3aa: CASTASSYEQYF; j_gene: TRBJ2-7; v_gene: TRBV6-5; d_gene: .; abundance: few